These 23 T cell receptor beta chains were all obtained from the same sample, sequenced in a study of technical replicates of blood from several donors. The protocol was immunoSEQ multiplex PCR, while the TCRdb copy is restricted to in-frame clones and leaves out a portion. The table shows around 84,000 clones, with roughly 92% occurring only once. Sequences were obtained from T cells isolated from PBMCs. These receptors were taken from a human donor in good health.

The count of this clone is one. The genes are TRBV19 and TRBJ2-3; 9 bases match TRBD2. V shed 7 bases, J shed 4 bases, and the junction held 6 bases outside the gene matches. The CDR3 length is 14 residues. Germline CDR1 LNHDA, CDR2 SQIVND (reference sequence). The CDR3 coding sequence is TGTGCCAGTAAGGGCGGGGGGGCTGCAGATACGCAGTATTTT. Translated, it gives CASKGGGAADTQYF.

The chain employs TRBV11-2 and TRBJ1-4; D uncertain. The germline CDR1 and CDR2 sequences are SGHAT and FQNNGV. Trimming removed 5 bases from V and 2 bases from J, with 12 bases in between. This CDR3 is 15 amino acids long. The CDR3, as DNA: TGTGCCAGCAGCCTAATGTTTACGACTAATGAAAAACTGTTTTTT. It translates to CASSLMFTTNEKLFF.

This sequence joins TRBV6-5 and TRBJ1-3; D uncertain. The germline V and J ends were trimmed by 9 bases and 0 bases, with 15 bases remaining between them. Germline V lookup: CDR1 MNHEY, CDR2 SVGAGI. This CDR3 is built from 15 residues. CDR3 DNA: TGTGCCAGTCGGAGGAGTGGAATCTCTGGAAACACCATATATTTT. Encoded protein: CASRRSGISGNTIYF.

V usage is TRBV7-9 and J usage is TRBJ1-1; 9 nucleotides agree with TRBD1. V was pared by 5 bases and J by 4 bases, with 8 bases of the junction left unmatched. Germline V CDR1 and CDR2: SEHNR, FQNEAQ (reference sequence). The CDR3 contains 15 residues. The chain's CDR3 is CASSPYRGLGTEAFF. CDR3 nucleotide sequence: TGTGCCAGCAGCCCCTACAGGGGGCTTGGCACTGAAGCTTTCTTT.

For the CDR3, the DNA is TGTGCCAGCAGCCAAGGGGGGGCCGGAGAGACCCAGTACTTC. Translated: CASSQGGAGETQYF. J is TRBJ2-5 and V is TRBV7-2, with D tentatively TRBD2 (7 bases). The V end was cut by 5 bases, the J end by 4 bases, with 14 bases between. CDR1 is SGHTA, CDR2 FQGNSA, per germline. This CDR3 contains 14 residues.

The chain joins TRBV4-1 to TRBJ2-7, with D perhaps matching TRBD2 (5 bases). Trimming took off 1 base at V and 3 bases at J, with 7 bases between the two ends. The CDR3 contains 13 residues. The germline V gene encodes CDR1 MGHRA and CDR2 YSYEKL. CDR3 nucleotide sequence: TGCGCCAGCAGCCAAGCGGGGAGCTACGAGCAGTACTTC. It encodes CASSQAGSYEQYF.

The chain joins TRBV7-9 to TRBJ1-1; 7 nucleotides match TRBD1. The CDR3 contains 16 residues. Trimming cost V 5 bases and J 0 bases; bases outside gene matches: 9. Germline V gene data show CDR1 as SEHNR and CDR2 as FQNEAQ (reference sequence). The CDR3 region is CASSIGQEYMNTEAFF. For the CDR3, the DNA is TGTGCCAGCAGCATTGGACAGGAGTATATGAACACTGAAGCTTTCTTT.

V gene TRBV12-5 combines with J gene TRBJ1-5, with D possibly being TRBD1 (6 bases). The CDR3 spans 20 residues. Per germline, CDR1 LGHNT and CDR2 FRNRAP. V was trimmed by 0 bases and J by 0 bases, leaving 21 bases between them. The CDR3 bases are TGTGCTAGTGGTTTGGTCTCGTATAGACAGGACCAATATAGCAATCAGCCCCAGCATTTT. This codes for CASGLVSYRQDQYSNQPQHF.

The chain joins TRBV2 to TRBJ2-3; no definite D call. Germline V gene lookup returns CDR1 SNHLY and CDR2 FYNNEI. Trimming left V 4 bases short and J 4 bases short, with 3 bases between. The CDR3 loop spans 11 amino acids. CDR3 sequence (DNA): TGTGCCAGCAGTGCTGCAGATACGCAGTATTTT. It yields the protein CASSAADTQYF.

The genes are TRBV9 and TRBJ2-1; TRBD1 aligns across 8 bases. CDR1 is SGDLS, CDR2 YYNGEE, per germline. CDR3 length equals 15 residues. Unmatched junction bases numbered 8, after V lost 0 bases and J lost 9 bases. CDR3 sequence: CASSVGPTGGSEQFF. CDR3 DNA: TGTGCCAGCAGCGTAGGTCCCACAGGGGGAAGTGAGCAGTTCTTC.

This chain connects TRBV11-2 to TRBJ2-7; unclear D gene. Germline assignment: CDR1 SGHAT and CDR2 FQNNGV. V lost 1 base, J lost 3 bases, and 16 bases lay in between. The CDR3 sequence is 16 residues long. In nucleotides, the CDR3 is TGTGCCAGCAGCTTAGTGTCCGGAGCCCGGTTCTACGAGCAGTACTTC. This translates into CASSLVSGARFYEQYF.

CDR3: CASSSRKEVSYEQYF. CDR3 nucleotide sequence: TGTGCCAGCAGCTCCAGGAAGGAGGTGTCCTACGAGCAGTACTTC. The chain links TRBV7-9 to TRBJ2-7; the D gene is possibly TRBD2 (5 bases). The CDR3 is made up of 15 amino acids. V was clipped by 4 bases and J by 1 base, with 14 bases between them. Per germline, CDR1 SEHNR and CDR2 FQNEAQ (reference sequence).

The rearrangement links TRBV11-2 to TRBJ2-2; TRBD1 is a possible D gene (5 bases). Per the germline V gene, CDR1 is SGHAT and CDR2 is FQNNGV. The length of the CDR3 is 16 residues. V lost 2 bases and J lost 0, with 10 bases in between. CDR3 sequence: CASSLLVRANTGELFF. For the CDR3, the DNA is TGTGCCAGCAGCTTACTTGTCAGGGCGAACACCGGGGAGCTGTTTTTT.

The chain combines TRBV7-8 with TRBJ1-2; no firm D call. This CDR3 spans 12 amino acids. V gave up 4 bases and J gave up 5 bases, with 8 bases separating them. Germline-derived CDR1 and CDR2 are SGHVS and FQNEAQ. DNA for the CDR3: TGTGCCAGCAGCTCCAACAAGTATGGCTACACCTTC. It translates to CASSSNKYGYTF.

This chain links TRBV5-1 with TRBJ2-3; the D gene is possibly TRBD1 (5 bases). The CDR3 has 15 residues. The germline V gene encodes CDR1 SGHRS and CDR2 YFSETQ. V was cut by 0 bases and J by 1 base, with 9 bases left in between. The CDR3 DNA sequence: TGCGCCAGCAGCTTGGCCGACAGACGCACAGATACGCAGTATTTT. This sequence encodes CASSLADRRTDTQYF.

V usage is TRBV27 and J usage is TRBJ2-1, with TRBD2 identical over 7 bases. The CDR3 consists of 14 residues. Germline V CDR1 and CDR2: MNHEY, SMNVEV (reference sequence). With 8 bases clipped from V and 2 bases from J, the junction kept 6 bases outside the gene matches. The CDR3 sequence is CASASGSTYNEQFF. CDR3 DNA: TGTGCCAGCGCTAGCGGCAGCACCTACAATGAGCAGTTCTTC.

The rearrangement joins TRBV29-1 to TRBJ2-1; a weak D match, TRBD1 (6 bases). The length of the CDR3 is 15 residues. The germline V gene encodes CDR1 SQVTM and CDR2 ANQGSEA. With 6 bases removed from V and 3 bases from J, the gap between germline ends came to 18 bases. The DNA of the CDR3 is TGCAGCGTCCCGATGACAGGCGGATTCTACAATGAGCAGTTCTTC. It translates to CSVPMTGGFYNEQFF.

V and J are TRBV19 and TRBJ1-4; 8 bases align to TRBD1. Trimming took 4 bases from V and 8 from J; bases not matched to a gene: 9. CDR3 length: 15 residues. Germline lookup yields CDR1 LNHDA and CDR2 SQIVND (reference sequence). The CDR3 DNA reads TGTGCCAGTAGTAACGGACAGGGCGGTTTAGAAAAACTGTTTTTT. Residues: CASSNGQGGLEKLFF.

The chain combines TRBV4-1 with TRBJ2-7; 7 positions agree with TRBD2. This CDR3 comprises 14 residues. With 3 bases clipped from V and 1 base from J, the junction kept 3 bases outside the gene matches. Germline V gene data show CDR1 as MGHRA and CDR2 as YSYEKL. The CDR3: CASSHGGNSYEQYF. The DNA of the CDR3 is TGCGCCAGCAGCCACGGGGGGAATTCCTACGAGCAGTACTTC.

This chain uses TRBV30 with TRBJ2-3; 11 positions match TRBD1. CDR1 is GTSNPN and CDR2 is SVGIG in the germline V gene (reference sequence). CDR3 size: 15 residues. V lost 6 bases to trimming and J lost 3 bases; unmatched junction nucleotides: 8. CDR3 region: CACQKGQGETDTQYF. DNA for the CDR3: TGTGCCTGCCAAAAGGGACAGGGGGAAACAGATACGCAGTATTTT.

The rearrangement joins TRBV19 to TRBJ1-2; TRBD1 matches at 8 bases. The V and J ends lost 7 bases and 4 bases, in that order; junction bases with no gene match: 8. The CDR3 is 14 amino acids. Looked up from germline, CDR1 is LNHDA and CDR2 is SQIVND (reference sequence). CDR3: CASTPDRAAYGYTF. In nucleotides, the CDR3 is TGTGCCAGTACTCCGGACAGGGCGGCCTATGGCTACACCTTC. Combining the CDR3 with reference TRBV19 and TRBJ1-2 gives the whole variable domain DGGITQSPKYLFRKEGQNVTLSCEQNLNHDAMYWYRQDPGQGLRLIYYSQIVNDFQKGDIAEGYSVSREKKESFPLTVTSAQKNPTAFYLCASTPDRAAYGYTFGSGTRLTVV.

This clone was recorded only once. The chain recombines TRBV27 with TRBJ2-6; weak D call: TRBD1 (6 bases). CDR3 size: 15 residues. Germline V CDR1 and CDR2: MNHEY, SMNVEV (reference sequence). V was clipped by 6 bases and J by 1 base, with 10 bases between them. The CDR3 DNA is TGTGCCAGCAGCCCAGGGGTTTCTGGGGCCAACGTCCTGACTTTC. As protein: CASSPGVSGANVLTF. Variable domain in full (rest from reference TRBV27 and TRBJ2-6): EAQVTQNPRYLITVTGKKLTVTCSQNMNHEYMSWYRQDPGLGLRQIYYSMNVEVTDKGDVPEGYKVSRKEKRNFPLILESPSPNQTSLYFCASSPGVSGANVLTFGAGSRLTVL.

The chain employs TRBV5-5 and TRBJ1-2; no definite D call. Germline values: CDR1 SGHKS, CDR2 YYEKEE (reference sequence). This CDR3 has 16 amino acids. The V end was cut by 5 bases, the J end by 0 bases, with 17 bases between. CDR3 in amino acids: CASSPARSPANYGYTF. CDR3 DNA sequence: TGTGCCAGCAGTCCCGCCAGGTCCCCAGCTAACTATGGCTACACCTTC. Full variable domain (outside the CDR3, taken from reference TRBV5-5 and TRBJ1-2): DAGVTQSPTHLIKTRGQQVTLRCSPISGHKSVSWYQQVLGQGPQFIFQYYEKEERGRGNFPDRFSARQFPNYSSELNVNALLLGDSALYLCASSPARSPANYGYTFGSGTRLTVV.